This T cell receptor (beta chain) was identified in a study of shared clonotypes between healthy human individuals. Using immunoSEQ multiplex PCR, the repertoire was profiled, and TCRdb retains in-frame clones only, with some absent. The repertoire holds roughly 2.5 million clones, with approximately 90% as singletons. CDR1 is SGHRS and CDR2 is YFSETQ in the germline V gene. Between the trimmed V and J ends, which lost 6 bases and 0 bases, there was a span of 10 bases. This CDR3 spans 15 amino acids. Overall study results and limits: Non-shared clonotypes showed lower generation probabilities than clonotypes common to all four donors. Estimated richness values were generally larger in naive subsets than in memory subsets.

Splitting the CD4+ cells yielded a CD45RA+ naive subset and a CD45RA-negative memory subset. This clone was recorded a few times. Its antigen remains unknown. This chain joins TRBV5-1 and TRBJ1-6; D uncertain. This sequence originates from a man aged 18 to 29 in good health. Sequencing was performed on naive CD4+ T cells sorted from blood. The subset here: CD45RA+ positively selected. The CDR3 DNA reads TGCGCCAGCACCCCTCGGAGCTCCTATAATTCACCCCTCCACTTT. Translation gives CASTPRSSYNSPLHF.